Here is one T cell receptor beta chain with its context. The target antigen is unknown. This sample is drawn from a study of T cell repertoires in cytomegalovirus infection. Study-wide findings and caveats: Predominance within the ex vivo response was attributable to HLA-C-restricted CMV-specific TCR beta clonotypes.

Each CDR3 protein is one row after TCRdb ran MiXCR on the reads. The sample consists of some 680,000 distinct CDR3 sequences, 35% to 45% of them appearing once. Germline loops: CDR1 MNHNS, CDR2 SASEGT. Trimming removed 4 bases at V and 4 bases at J, with 13 bases between. The length of the CDR3 is 14 residues. Sequenced: PBMCs. This TCR was sampled from a human donor in good health (CMV status not recorded). Some clones in this sample may be carry-over from other donors' samples. This chain joins TRBV6-1 and TRBJ1-2, with TRBD1 as a possible D gene (6 bases). CDR3: CASSVGGSTYGYTF. Written as DNA, the CDR3 is TGTGCCAGCAGTGTAGGGGGGTCCACCTATGGCTACACCTTC.